Shown below are 25 T cell receptor beta chains from a single sample sequenced in a study of blood T cell repertoires in COVID-19 (dated by TCRdb to 2019 to 2021). The library was generated by the immunoSEQ multiplex PCR assay. TCRdb stores this immuneACCESS table with in-frame sequences only. Part of the clones is absent; in the studies checked, under half of the shortfall reflects unresolved V genes, and no reason is known for the rest. The sample has some 64,000 clones on record, around 66% of them singletons. Around half of the sample lies in the top ten. The sample comprised PBMCs or T cells enriched from blood (not recorded which). Receptors were obtained from a woman aged 60-75 years who had been exposed to COVID-19.

The V gene is TRBV3-1 (or the pseudogene TRBV3-2), the J gene TRBJ2-1; TRBD1 is a possible D gene (5 bases). The CDR3 consists of 17 residues. V lost 0 bases and J 4 bases, leaving 16 bases between the germline ends. Germline V gives CDR1 LGHDT, CDR2 YNNKEL (reference sequence). CDR3 nucleotide sequence: TGTGCCAGCAGCCAAGACGCCGGTCTAGGGGCTTACAATGAGCAGTTCTTC. Its translation is CASSQDAGLGAYNEQFF.

This clone was observed a handful of times. The chain couples TRBV30 to TRBJ1-2; tentative D call: TRBD1 (5 bases). The CDR3 is made up of 13 amino acids. Germline V gene lookup returns CDR1 GTSNPN and CDR2 SVGIG (reference sequence). The V and J ends lost 3 bases and 1 base respectively, with 9 bases between them. As DNA, the CDR3 is TGTGCCTGGAGGGGGACTTTTAACTATGGCTACACCTTC. This translates into CAWRGTFNYGYTF. Based on the CDR3 plus reference TRBV30 and TRBJ1-2, the full variable domain is SQTIHQWPATLVQPVGSPLSLECTVEGTSNPNLYWYRQAAGRGLQLLFYSVGIGQISSEVPQNLSASRPQDRQFILSSKKLLLSDSGFYLCAWRGTFNYGYTFGSGTRLTVV.

This clone was detected many times. The chain carries TRBV19 and TRBJ2-7, with TRBD1 matching over 8 bases. Germline trimming cut 5 bases from V and 5 bases from J; bases unmatched to any gene: 8. This CDR3 region has 14 residues. Germline V CDR1 and CDR2: LNHDA, SQIVND (reference sequence). The CDR3 nucleotides read TGTGCCAGTAGTCCCCCGGACAGGGCCAACGAGCAGTACTTC. Its protein product is CASSPPDRANEQYF.

CDR3 sequence (DNA): TGCGCCAGCAGCTTGCAGCGGGGGCCGCAAGAGACCCAGTACTTC. It codes for CASSLQRGPQETQYF. The chain uses TRBV5-1 and TRBJ2-5; 8 bases align to TRBD2. CDR1 SGHRS and CDR2 YFSETQ come from the germline V gene. Trimming cost V 1 base and J 2 bases; bases outside gene matches: 4. This CDR3 spans 15 amino acids.

This clone was seen only once. The chain has TRBV4-3 and TRBJ1-5; D not certain. CDR1 LGHNA and CDR2 YSLEER come from the germline V gene. The CDR3 spans 14 residues. The V end was cut by 4 bases, the J end by 4 bases, with 11 bases between. The CDR3, as DNA: TGCGCCAGCAGCCCCTCAAGCGGAAATCAGCCCCAGCATTTT. It translates to CASSPSSGNQPQHF.

The V gene is TRBV28, the J gene TRBJ1-3; 8 bases line up with TRBD1. Germline V gene data show CDR1 as MDHEN and CDR2 as SYDVKM. Trimming at V came to 2 bases and at J to 6 bases, leaving 9 bases not matched to a gene. CDR3 size: 16 residues. The CDR3: CASSLEKRQGLNTIYF. The CDR3 nucleotides read TGTGCCAGCAGTTTAGAAAAGAGACAGGGGCTAAACACCATATATTTT.

The chain recombines TRBV3-1 (or the pseudogene TRBV3-2) with TRBJ1-1, with 7 positions matching TRBD1. From germline, CDR1 is LGHDT and CDR2 YNNKEL (reference sequence). The CDR3 totals 15 residues. J lost 2 bases, V lost 4 bases, and 7 bases had no gene match. This CDR3 is CASSRSGQLNTEAFF. In DNA form, the CDR3 reads TGTGCCAGCAGCCGTTCGGGACAGCTAAACACTGAAGCTTTCTTT.

The V call is TRBV24-1, the J call TRBJ2-1, with 9 bases aligning to TRBD1. CDR3 length equals 16 residues. The germline V gene has CDR1 KGHDR and CDR2 SFDVKD. V lost 4 bases, J lost 6 bases, and 9 bases stayed unmatched. The CDR3 coding sequence is TGTGCCACCAGTGACCGCGGACAGGGGATCGTCAATGAGCAGTTCTTC. It is translated as CATSDRGQGIVNEQFF.

This chain connects TRBV5-4 to TRBJ2-4, with D perhaps TRBD2 (5 bases). CDR1 is SGHNT, CDR2 YYREEE, per germline (reference sequence). The V gene lost 0 bases and the J gene lost 2 bases, with 12 bases spanning the gap. The length of the CDR3 is 16 residues. CDR3 in amino acids: CASSLELHGTKNIQYF. The CDR3 DNA reads TGTGCCAGCAGCTTGGAACTTCACGGGACCAAAAACATTCAGTACTTC.

This clone was counted at least ten times. The chain joins TRBV23-1 to TRBJ1-1; D gene unclear. TRBV23-1 is classed as an ORF, of uncertain function. V lost 1 base, J lost 1 base, and 7 bases lay in between. This CDR3 region has 14 residues. The CDR3 bases are TGCGCCAGCAGTCAATGGGCACAGAACACTGAAGCTTTCTTT. Protein product: CASSQWAQNTEAFF.

The chain joins TRBV5-1 to TRBJ1-5, with a tentative D call TRBD1 (6 bases). CDR3 length: 14 amino acids. CDR1 is SGHRS, CDR2 YFSETQ, per germline. V lost 4 bases, J lost 2 bases, and 10 bases lay in between. The CDR3 DNA is TGCGCCAGCAGCCAAGGGGGGGGCAATCAGCCCCAGCATTTT. It translates to CASSQGGGNQPQHF. The entire variable domain, with the rest obtained from reference TRBV5-1 and TRBJ1-5, is as follows: KAGVTQTPRYLIKTRGQQVTLSCSPISGHRSVSWYQQTPGQGLQFLFEYFSETQRNKGNFPGRFSGRQFSNSRSEMNVSTLELGDSALYLCASSQGGGNQPQHFGDGTRLSIL.

A few counts support this clone. Here the CDR3 DNA reads TGTGCCAGCAGCCAAGCCGGGAGAGGCGAGCAGTACTTC. Amino acids: CASSQAGRGEQYF. V gene TRBV3-1 (or the pseudogene TRBV3-2) combines with J gene TRBJ2-7, with a tentative D call TRBD2 (6 bases). V dropped 1 base and J dropped 6 bases, with 10 bases sitting between them. The CDR3 covers 13 residues. Germline V lookup: CDR1 LGHDT, CDR2 YNNKEL (reference sequence).

This rearrangement joins TRBV5-1 to TRBJ1-1; D remains unclear. V was pared by 5 bases and J by 5 bases, with 10 bases between. The CDR3 runs 12 residues. The V gene's germline CDR1 is SGHRS and CDR2 YFSETQ. CDR3 DNA sequence: TGCGCCAGCAGTGATGGGAGGACTGAAGCTTTCTTT. Protein product: CASSDGRTEAFF.

This chain connects TRBV12-3 or TRBV12-4 to TRBJ1-1; no reliable D call. This CDR3 has 13 residues. With 8 bases removed from V and 0 bases from J, the gap between germline ends came to 10 bases. The CDR3 DNA follows: TGTGCCAGCCTACGACAACTGAACACTGAAGCTTTCTTT. Protein product: CASLRQLNTEAFF.

The V and J genes are TRBV10-3 and TRBJ2-3, with D possibly matching TRBD2 (7 bases). Per the germline V gene, CDR1 is ENHRY and CDR2 is SYGVKD. This CDR3 has 14 amino acids. V was pared by 8 bases and J by 2 bases, with 14 bases between. CDR3 sequence (DNA): TGTGCCATCCGTCGGGGGGCCGACACAGATACGCAGTATTTT. Translated, it gives CAIRRGADTDTQYF.

CDR3 amino acids: CASSRAGSSPLHF. The DNA of the CDR3 is TGTGCCAGCAGCCGCGCGGGGAGCTCACCCCTCCACTTT. The rearrangement uses TRBV7-2 and TRBJ1-6; D remains ambiguous. CDR3 length: 13 amino acids. In germline, CDR1 is SGHTA, CDR2 FQGNSA. Between the trimmed V and J ends, which lost 5 bases and 10 bases, there was a span of 12 bases.

This CDR3 is CASSLITQGTGELFF. The CDR3 DNA is TGTGCCAGCAGCCTAATCACCCAGGGGACCGGGGAGCTGTTTTTT. The chain couples TRBV7-8 to TRBJ2-2; tentatively, D is TRBD1 (6 bases). V lost 5 bases and J 5 bases, leaving 15 bases between the germline ends. There are 15 residues in the CDR3. Germline CDR1 is SGHVS and CDR2 is FQNEAQ.

This clone has more than one count but fewer than ten. This chain links TRBV18 with TRBJ2-1, with 15 bases matching TRBD2. Unmatched junction bases numbered 10, after V lost 6 bases and J lost 7 bases. CDR3 length: 17 amino acids. Germline V gene sequence: CDR1 KGHSH, CDR2 LQKENI. This chain's CDR3 is CASSPRTSGGAGNEQFF. The CDR3 DNA is TGTGCCAGCTCTCCGAGGACTAGCGGGGGGGCTGGGAATGAGCAGTTCTTC.

This chain uses TRBV27 with TRBJ2-1, with D perhaps TRBD1 (6 bases). V was shortened by 6 bases and J by 7 bases, with 10 bases between the two germline ends. Germline V gene sequence: CDR1 MNHEY, CDR2 SMNVEV (reference sequence). The CDR3 has 12 residues. CDR3 in DNA: TGTGCCAGCAGCCTCAGGGGAAATGAGCAGTTCTTC. Its translation is CASSLRGNEQFF.

This clone was seen many times. The V and J genes are TRBV27 and TRBJ1-4; TRBD1 matches at 7 bases. The germline V gene encodes CDR1 MNHEY and CDR2 SMNVEV (reference sequence). The CDR3 runs to 20 residues. J gave up 7 bases and V 6 bases, and 26 bases lay outside the gene matches. The CDR3 spells CASRKTRGNLMTGPGEKLFF. The CDR3 DNA reads TGTGCCAGCAGAAAAACCCGGGGGAACCTTATGACAGGGCCCGGTGAAAAACTGTTTTTT.

The V and J genes are TRBV10-3 and TRBJ1-2; D is uncertain. The ends were cut back, 7 bases at V and 2 bases at J, with 11 bases in the middle. This CDR3 spans 13 amino acids. Per the germline V gene, CDR1 is ENHRY and CDR2 is SYGVKD. CDR3 amino acids: CAIKAYSNYGYTF. The CDR3, as DNA: TGTGCCATCAAGGCATACAGCAACTATGGCTACACCTTC.

The V gene is TRBV3-1 (or the pseudogene TRBV3-2), the J gene TRBJ1-4, with TRBD1 matching 9 bases. Per germline, CDR1 LGHDT and CDR2 YNNKEL (reference sequence). This CDR3 has 17 amino acids. Trimming took 1 base from V and 8 from J; bases not matched to a gene: 11. The CDR3 DNA is TGTGCCAGCAGCCAAGGGGGAACAGGGGGCCCTGGGGAAAAACTGTTTTTT. This sequence encodes CASSQGGTGGPGEKLFF.

This clone has more than one count but fewer than ten. The chain couples TRBV2 to TRBJ2-7; TRBD2 aligns across 10 bases. The length of the CDR3 is 14 residues. Trimming cost V 7 bases and J 7 bases; bases outside gene matches: 10. Germline CDR1 reads SNHLY; CDR2 reads FYNNEI. The CDR3 loop is CASKIAGGHSEQYF. The DNA of the CDR3 is TGTGCCAGCAAGATAGCGGGGGGCCACTCTGAGCAGTACTTC.

This chain links TRBV28 with TRBJ2-3; 10 bases line up with TRBD2. The junction had 6 bases not matched to a gene; V was cut back by 2 bases and J by 7 bases. Germline V gives CDR1 MDHEN, CDR2 SYDVKM. This CDR3 is 15 amino acids long. CDR3 bases: TGTGCCAGCAGTTTAAAGCGGGGGGGCCGATATACGCAGTATTTT. Protein sequence: CASSLKRGGRYTQYF.

J is TRBJ1-6 and V is TRBV3-1 (or the pseudogene TRBV3-2); 10 positions agree with TRBD1. From germline, CDR1 is LGHDT and CDR2 YNNKEL (reference sequence). This CDR3 spans 16 amino acids. The trim removed 4 bases at V and 6 bases at J, leaving 6 bases unmatched. CDR3: CASSRGQGLSNSPLHF. Here the CDR3 DNA reads TGTGCCAGCAGCCGGGGACAGGGGCTTAGTAATTCACCCCTCCACTTT.